This T cell receptor (beta chain) was captured by sequencing in a study of blood T cells in healthy people across ages (dated by TCRdb to about 2015). Study-wide context: In model experiments, template switching captured roughly one uniquely barcoded TCR beta cDNA molecule for every two T cells. For two donors (one aged 18 to 29 and one aged 80 or older), the study analyzed two additional independent replicas of 1 million unique cDNA reads from the same blood draw. The study measured age-related changes in TCR beta repertoire diversity using deep sequencing normalized with unique cDNA molecular identifiers. The donors were divided into four age groups: young (average around 17 years), middle-aged (almost 40), aged (roughly 66) and long-lived (approximately 74). The research as a whole found: Compared with the aged group, the long-lived group had more naive CD4+ T cells, fewer expanded clones and increased TCR diversity, suggesting age selection. There was a strong correlation between observed TCR beta diversity and the percentage of naive T cells measured by flow cytometry. Bulk unsorted PBMC profiling prevented conclusive comparison of naive and antigen-experienced compartments. As age increased, observed TCR beta diversity per million T cells dropped in a roughly linear way, and a significant reduction was already evident by age 40. Estimates of total diversity from one million sequenced T cells were regarded as lower bounds and underestimates. The CMV infection status of donors was not known, potentially confounding age-related changes in expanded clonotypes.

The library was prepared using 5' RACE. Data came from an Illumina HiSeq 2500. A second PCR of about 7 to 12 cycles was run with a J-beta primer mix and a sample-barcoded 5' primer. A template-switch 5' adaptor carrying 12 random nucleotides introduced a unique molecular identifier onto each TCR beta cDNA molecule. Each sample yielded at least 2.5 million CDR3-containing paired-end reads. First-strand cDNA was synthesized from all RNA with the Mint cDNA synthesis kit, primed by a TRBC-specific oligonucleotide. All cDNA was treated with uracil-DNA glycosylase and then went through a first 18-cycle PCR with the universal primers M1SS and BC2_uni_R. On the study's bioinformatics: Normalization of each sample was performed by random selection of 1 million high-quality reads, each carrying a distinct molecular identifier. Reads sharing molecular identifiers were discarded rather than binned into consensus sequences. CDR3 identification, clonotype clustering and error correction used MiTCR with a Q25 quality threshold and the strictest error-elimination algorithm. A nonparametric unseen species model using Euler transformation provided a lower-bound estimate of total TCR beta diversity. TCRdb trimmed public reads at Q25 via fastp, called clones via MiXCR and kept in-frame beta chains. Rows merge per CDR3 protein into single entries with the most common DNA and genes. The V and J calls follow TCRdb's processing rather than the paper's. This sample holds around 990,000 distinct CDR3 sequences; around 27% were observed only once. The ten most abundant clones make up 0.65% to 0.75% of the sample.

The CDR3, cysteine through phenylalanine, is 12 amino acids long. This entry keeps only the CDR3 DNA: 36 bases, framed from base 1. Trimming at the junction amounts to 6 bases on V and 4 bases on J, and the germline ends lie 10 bases apart. CDR1 and CDR2, per the germline V gene, are SQVTM and ANQGSEA. Donors were 35 to 40 systemically healthy Caucasian individuals from Russia aged roughly 6 to 90 years. About 10 milliliters of peripheral blood were drawn from each donor into EDTA-treated Vacutainer tubes. Ficoll-Paque density-gradient centrifugation was used to isolate PBMCs, with at least 6.5 million per sample. Trizol reagent was used to extract total RNA from PBMCs, with at least 5 micrograms per sample. Naive CD45RAhigh/CD27high T cell percentages were measured by flow cytometry on a PBMC aliquot from every donor. This clonotype showed up just a few times. Its recognized antigen is unknown. Per-nucleotide qualities are absent, and no much larger clonotype sits a single base away.

These same records also appear under a second study, on T cells of mothers and their children. The second study's authors report: Donors were nine systemically healthy Caucasian individuals: three mothers and their six children. cDNA synthesis consumed the entire amount of extracted RNA, loaded at 1.5 ug RNA in each 15 ul reaction. Sample barcodes and 2-4 random nucleotides were added via the M1S primer in the second PCR. Each mother yielded over 9.5 million TCR beta CDR3 reads and each child about 3 million reads. Thymic selection similarly shapes TCR recombination output in related and unrelated pairs, with minor effect from inherited differences. Related mother-child pairs always showed normalized repertoire overlap that was slightly higher than in unrelated mother-child pairs, though the difference was never significant. Persistent microchimeric T cell clones were not detected, at a sensitivity of about 99 clones per million clonotypes. Deep NGS was used in the study to compare the TCR beta repertoires of mothers and children and to look for features that separate related mother-child pairs from unrelated individuals. Mothers averaged roughly 40 +/- 4 years of age and children averaged around 10 +/- 4 years. After adapter ligation was performed with NEBNext reagents, the libraries were sequenced on an Illumina HiSeq 2000 with 100+100 nt paired-end reads. Mother and child libraries were prepared a month apart and sequenced in separate runs to prevent cross-contamination. Each donor had between about 450,000 and 2,100,000 distinct TCR beta clonotypes identified. Naive TCR beta clonotypes were estimated from low-frequency clonotypes matched to each donor's FACS-determined naive share, without sorting.

Input material: blood. The chain is assembled from TRBV29-1 and TRBJ1-5, and the D gene may be TRBD1, 5 bases matching. The origin of this receptor is a girl aged 2-15 years in good health. The CDR3 in this case is CSVSGPNQPQHF. The DNA sequence is as follows: TGCAGCGTCTCGGGACCTAATCAGCCCCAGCATTTT.